Below, 9 T cell receptor beta chains from the same sample are listed, as sequenced in a study of OX40 agonist ivuxolimab in advanced cancers. Data came from immunoSEQ multiplex PCR; TCRdb stores just in-frame clones and leaves some out. The sample yields just over 95,000 clones, around 91% seen once. This specimen consisted of CD4+ or CD8+ T cells sorted from blood, obtained in a trial of the OX40 agonist ivuxolimab. Source of these receptors: an adult with an advanced solid tumor such as melanoma, head and neck, liver or kidney cancer.

This chain joins TRBV7-6 and TRBJ1-2; 7 positions agree with TRBD1. There are 14 residues in the CDR3. Trimming at V came to 5 bases and at J to 2 bases, leaving 5 bases not matched to a gene. Germline assignment: CDR1 SGHVS and CDR2 FNYEAQ. The CDR3 coding sequence is TGTGCCAGCAGCCCAAAGACAGGGAACTATGGCTACACCTTC. Protein: CASSPKTGNYGYTF.

V and J are TRBV11-3 and TRBJ2-1; D is unresolved. Germline values: CDR1 SGHNT, CDR2 YENEEA. V was shortened by 3 bases and J by 10 bases, with 7 bases between the two germline ends. The CDR3 is made up of 11 amino acids. The CDR3 reads CASSLGSEQFF. For the CDR3, the DNA is TGTGCCAGCAGCTTGGGGTCCGAGCAGTTCTTC.

The V gene is TRBV5-1, the J gene TRBJ2-7; TRBD2 aligns across 14 bases. From germline, CDR1 is SGHRS and CDR2 YFSETQ. The CDR3 totals 18 residues. J was trimmed by 3 bases and V by 0 bases; bases with no gene match: 8. The CDR3 loop reads CASSLGIPGTSGSYEQYF. The CDR3 region has the DNA TGCGCCAGCAGCTTGGGGATCCCCGGGACTAGCGGGAGCTACGAGCAGTACTTC.

The chain has TRBV7-9 and TRBJ2-5; D is perhaps TRBD1 or TRBD2 (6 bases each). CDR3 length: 16 amino acids. Trimming removed 1 base at V and 4 bases at J, with 16 bases between. The V gene's germline CDR1 is SEHNR and CDR2 FQNEAQ (reference sequence). The CDR3 nucleotides are TGTGCCAGCAGCTTAGACACGGGGAAGGGGGGAGAGACCCAGTACTTC. It is translated as CASSLDTGKGGETQYF.

The gene calls are TRBV7-9 and TRBJ1-2; maybe TRBD1 (5 bases). Germline-derived CDR1 and CDR2 are SEHNR and FQNEAQ (reference sequence). There are 14 residues in the CDR3. V shed 5 bases and J shed 3 bases, with 13 bases lying between them. The CDR3 sequence is CASSQSDRYYGYTF. In DNA form, the CDR3 reads TGTGCCAGCAGCCAAAGCGACAGATACTATGGCTACACCTTC.

This chain links TRBV7-3 with TRBJ1-2; 8 bases fit TRBD1. J gave up 1 base and V 1 base, and 11 bases lay outside the gene matches. The CDR3 is made up of 18 amino acids. Germline lookup yields CDR1 SGHTA and CDR2 FQGTGA. In DNA form, the CDR3 reads TGTGCCAGCAGCTTAAGGCCCCGGAGACAGGGGATTAACTATGGCTACACCTTC. Residues: CASSLRPRRQGINYGYTF.

The rearrangement joins TRBV7-8 to TRBJ2-7; a weak D match, TRBD1 (6 bases). This CDR3 contains 14 residues. V was clipped by 5 bases and J by 6 bases, with 17 bases between them. The V gene's germline CDR1 is SGHVS and CDR2 FQNEAQ. The CDR3, as DNA: TGTGCCAGCAGCCCGCTTCTACAGGGAAGCGAGCAGTACTTC. Translating gives CASSPLLQGSEQYF. The full variable domain, its missing parts supplied by reference TRBV7-8 and TRBJ2-7, is GAGVSQSPRYKVAKRGQDVALRCDPISGHVSLFWYQQALGQGPEFLTYFQNEAQLDKSGLPSDRFFAERPEGSVSTLKIQRTQQEDSAVYLCASSPLLQGSEQYFGPGTRLTVT.

The table lists this clone with a count of one. The chain joins TRBV7-2 to TRBJ1-1; TRBD1 might be the D (5 bases). Deletions cut 0 bases from V and 3 bases from J, with 17 bases between. The germline CDR1 and CDR2 sequences are SGHTA and FQGNSA. There are 17 residues in the CDR3. The CDR3 DNA is TGTGCCAGCAGCTTAGCGATGAGGGGATCTGGGGACACTGAAGCTTTCTTT. Protein sequence: CASSLAMRGSGDTEAFF.

The chain employs TRBV9 and TRBJ1-1; TRBD1 might be the D (6 bases). Germline CDR1 and CDR2: SGDLS and YYNGEE. V was trimmed by 0 bases and J by 5 bases, leaving 14 bases between them. The CDR3 loop spans 15 amino acids. Here the CDR3 DNA reads TGTGCCAGCAGCGTAGATTCAGGAGGGGGGACTGAAGCTTTCTTT. Its translation: CASSVDSGGGTEAFF.